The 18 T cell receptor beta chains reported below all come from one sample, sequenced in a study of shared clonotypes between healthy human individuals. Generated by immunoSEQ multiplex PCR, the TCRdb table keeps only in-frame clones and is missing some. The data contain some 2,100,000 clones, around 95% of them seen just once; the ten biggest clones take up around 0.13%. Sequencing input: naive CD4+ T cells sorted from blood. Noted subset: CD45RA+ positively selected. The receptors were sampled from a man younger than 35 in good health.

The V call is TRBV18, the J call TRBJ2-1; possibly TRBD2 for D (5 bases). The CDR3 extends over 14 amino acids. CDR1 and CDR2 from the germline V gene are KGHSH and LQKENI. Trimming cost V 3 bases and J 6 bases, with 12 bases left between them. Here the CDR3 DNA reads TGTGCCAGCTCACCTCTTAGTAGCGTCAATGAGCAGTTCTTC. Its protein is CASSPLSSVNEQFF.

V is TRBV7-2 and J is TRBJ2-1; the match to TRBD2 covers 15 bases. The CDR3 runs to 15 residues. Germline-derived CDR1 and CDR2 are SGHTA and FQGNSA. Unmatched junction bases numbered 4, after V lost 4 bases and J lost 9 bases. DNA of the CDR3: TGTGCCAGCAGCTCGGGACTAGCGGGAGGTGGTGAGCAGTTCTTC. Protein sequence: CASSSGLAGGGEQFF.

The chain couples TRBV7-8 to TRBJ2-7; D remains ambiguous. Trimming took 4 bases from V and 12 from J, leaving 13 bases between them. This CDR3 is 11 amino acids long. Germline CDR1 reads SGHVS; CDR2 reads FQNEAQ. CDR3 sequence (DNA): TGTGCCAGCAGCTACCCGACATCCCCGTACTTC. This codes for CASSYPTSPYF.

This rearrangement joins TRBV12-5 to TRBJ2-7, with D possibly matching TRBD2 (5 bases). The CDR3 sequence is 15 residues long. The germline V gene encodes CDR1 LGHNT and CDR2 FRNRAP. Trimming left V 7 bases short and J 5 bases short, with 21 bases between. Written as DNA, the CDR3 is TGTGCTAGTGCCTTGTCGGGCGGGCCAAGTGACGAGCAGTACTTC. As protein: CASALSGGPSDEQYF.

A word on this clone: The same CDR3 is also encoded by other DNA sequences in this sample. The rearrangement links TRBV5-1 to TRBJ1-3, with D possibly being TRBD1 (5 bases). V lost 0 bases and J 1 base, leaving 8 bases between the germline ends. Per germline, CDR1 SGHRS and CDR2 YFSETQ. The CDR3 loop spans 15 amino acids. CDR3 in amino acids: CASSLAGGSGNTIYF. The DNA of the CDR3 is TGCGCCAGCAGCTTGGCCGGGGGGTCTGGAAACACCATATATTTT.

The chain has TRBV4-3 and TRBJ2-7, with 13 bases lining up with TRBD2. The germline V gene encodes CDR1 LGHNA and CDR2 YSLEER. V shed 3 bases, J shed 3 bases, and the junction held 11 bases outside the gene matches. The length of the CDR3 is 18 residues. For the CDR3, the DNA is TGCGCCAGCAGCCACGGACTAGCGGGAGATCCGCCGGGCTACGAGCAGTACTTC. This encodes CASSHGLAGDPPGYEQYF.

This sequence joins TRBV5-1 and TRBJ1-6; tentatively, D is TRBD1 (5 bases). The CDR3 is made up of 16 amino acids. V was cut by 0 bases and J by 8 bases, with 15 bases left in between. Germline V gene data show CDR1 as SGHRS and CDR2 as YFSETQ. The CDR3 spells CASSLAPGRGDSPLHF. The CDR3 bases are TGCGCCAGCAGCTTGGCCCCAGGGAGGGGAGATTCACCCCTCCACTTT.

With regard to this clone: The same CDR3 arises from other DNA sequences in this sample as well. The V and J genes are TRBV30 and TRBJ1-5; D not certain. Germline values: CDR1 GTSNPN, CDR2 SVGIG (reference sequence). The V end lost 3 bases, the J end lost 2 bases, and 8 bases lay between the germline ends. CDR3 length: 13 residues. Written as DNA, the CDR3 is TGTGCCTGGAGCCAAGGAGGCAATCAGCCCCAGCATTTT. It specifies CAWSQGGNQPQHF.

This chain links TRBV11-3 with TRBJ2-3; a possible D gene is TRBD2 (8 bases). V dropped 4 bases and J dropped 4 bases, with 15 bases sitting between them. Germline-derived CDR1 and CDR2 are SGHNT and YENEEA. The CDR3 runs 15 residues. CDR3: CASSSGGLGADTQYF. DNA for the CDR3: TGTGCCAGCAGCTCAGGGGGACTAGGTGCAGATACGCAGTATTTT.

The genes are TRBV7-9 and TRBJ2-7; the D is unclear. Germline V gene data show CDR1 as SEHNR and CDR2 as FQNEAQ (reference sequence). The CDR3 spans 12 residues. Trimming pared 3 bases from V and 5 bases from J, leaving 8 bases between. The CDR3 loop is CASSFTMNEQYF. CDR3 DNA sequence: TGTGCCAGCAGCTTTACCATGAACGAGCAGTACTTC.

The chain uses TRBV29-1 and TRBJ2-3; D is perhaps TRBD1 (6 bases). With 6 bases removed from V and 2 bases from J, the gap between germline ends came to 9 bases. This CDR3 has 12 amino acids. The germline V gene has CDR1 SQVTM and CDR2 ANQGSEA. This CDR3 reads CSVDSYTDTQYF. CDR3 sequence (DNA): TGCAGCGTGGACAGTTACACAGATACGCAGTATTTT.

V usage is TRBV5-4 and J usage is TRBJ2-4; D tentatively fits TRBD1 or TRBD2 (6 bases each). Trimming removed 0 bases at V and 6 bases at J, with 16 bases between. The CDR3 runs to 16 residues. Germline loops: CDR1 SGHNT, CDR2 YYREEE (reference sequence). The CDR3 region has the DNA TGTGCCAGCAGCTTGGGAATGGGGGGCGACGGAAACATTCAGTACTTC. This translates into CASSLGMGGDGNIQYF.

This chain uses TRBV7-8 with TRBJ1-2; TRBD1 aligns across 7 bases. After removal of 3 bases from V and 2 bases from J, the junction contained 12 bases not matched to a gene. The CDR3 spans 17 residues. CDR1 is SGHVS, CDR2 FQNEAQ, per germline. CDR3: CASSLRVGTDLNYGYTF. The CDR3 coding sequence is TGTGCCAGCAGCTTGCGGGTGGGGACAGATTTAAACTATGGCTACACCTTC.

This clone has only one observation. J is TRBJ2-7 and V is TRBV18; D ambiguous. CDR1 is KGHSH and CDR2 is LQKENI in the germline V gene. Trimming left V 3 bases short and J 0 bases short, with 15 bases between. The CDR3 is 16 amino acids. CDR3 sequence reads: CASSPGLQISSYEQYF. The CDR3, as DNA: TGTGCCAGCTCACCGGGTTTGCAGATTAGCTCCTACGAGCAGTACTTC.

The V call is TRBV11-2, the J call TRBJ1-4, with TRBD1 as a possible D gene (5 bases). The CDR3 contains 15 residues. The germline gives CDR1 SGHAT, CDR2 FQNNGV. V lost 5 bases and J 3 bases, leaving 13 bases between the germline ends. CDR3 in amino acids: CASSPAGEANEKLFF. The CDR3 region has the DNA TGTGCCAGCAGCCCGGCGGGGGAAGCTAATGAAAAACTGTTTTTT. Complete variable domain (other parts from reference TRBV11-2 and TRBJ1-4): EAGVAQSPRYKIIEKRQSVAFWCNPISGHATLYWYQQILGQGPKLLIQFQNNGVVDDSQLPKDRFSAERLKGVDSTLKIQPAKLEDSAVYLCASSPAGEANEKLFFGSGTQLSVL.

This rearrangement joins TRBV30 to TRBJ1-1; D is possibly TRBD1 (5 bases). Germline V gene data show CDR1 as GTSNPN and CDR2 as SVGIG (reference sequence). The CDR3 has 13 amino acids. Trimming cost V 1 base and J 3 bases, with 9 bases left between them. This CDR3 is CAWSAGEDTEAFF. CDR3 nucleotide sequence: TGTGCCTGGAGTGCGGGGGAGGACACTGAAGCTTTCTTT.

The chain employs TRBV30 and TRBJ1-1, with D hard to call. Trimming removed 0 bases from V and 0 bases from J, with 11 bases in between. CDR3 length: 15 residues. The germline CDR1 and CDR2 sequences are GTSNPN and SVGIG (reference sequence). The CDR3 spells CAWSVFGNMNTEAFF. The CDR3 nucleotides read TGTGCCTGGAGTGTATTCGGGAATATGAACACTGAAGCTTTCTTT.

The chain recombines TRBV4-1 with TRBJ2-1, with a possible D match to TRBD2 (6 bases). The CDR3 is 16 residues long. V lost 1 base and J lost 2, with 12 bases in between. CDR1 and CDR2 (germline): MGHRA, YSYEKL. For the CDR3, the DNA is TGCGCCAGCAGCCAAGGGCGGGGATACACCTACAATGAGCAGTTCTTC. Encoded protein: CASSQGRGYTYNEQFF.